A single sample gave rise to the 30 T cell receptor beta chains below, sequenced in a study of tumor-infiltrating lymphocytes in primary liver carcinoma. From around 500 ng of total RNA, TCR beta-specific cDNA was reverse-transcribed using a constant-region primer. Three rounds of nested multiplex PCR with slightly modified ARM-PCR produced TCR beta libraries. It was with TRBV1-TRBV30 forward primers and a C-beta reverse primer that the first two PCR rounds were run, at 10 to 11 cycles each. Via MiXCR, TCRdb re-called the multiplex PCR reads, giving one row per CDR3 protein. This table has more than 95,000 distinct CDR3 sequences, roughly three fifths appearing once. Extraction of RNA together with DNA used about 18-31 mg of unsorted bulk tissue. The sample comprised liver tumor tissue from sampling region 3. Sample subset: tumor region T3, left-lateral pole. The receptors here all came from a woman in her sixties or seventies with primary liver carcinoma and hepatitis B virus infection.

This chain uses TRBV18 with TRBJ1-1; a weak D match, TRBD1 (6 bases). V shed 4 bases and J shed 14 bases, with 20 bases lying between them. The CDR3 is 13 amino acids. Germline values: CDR1 KGHSH, CDR2 LQKENI. The CDR3 is CASSHYEQGEIFF. In DNA form, the CDR3 reads TGTGCCAGCTCACATTACGAACAGGGTGAGATCTTCTTT.

This clonotype was found a few times. A read error is possible here, since a much larger clone lies one base away. The V call is TRBV29-1, the J call TRBJ1-1; D remains unclear. CDR1 is SQVTM, CDR2 ANQGSEA, per germline. The CDR3 has 10 residues. This CDR3 is CSVVITEASF. For the CDR3, the DNA is TGCAGCGTTGTGATAACTGAAGCTTCCTTT.

The V call is TRBV6-2 or TRBV6-3, the J call TRBJ2-1, with 9 positions matching TRBD2. Germline CDR1 reads MNHEY; CDR2 reads SVGEGT. V shed 5 bases, J shed 5 bases, and the junction held 4 bases outside the gene matches. This CDR3 is 14 amino acids long. Here the CDR3 reads CASSVAGVNNEQFF. CDR3 DNA: TGTGCCAGCAGTGTAGCGGGAGTCAACAATGAGCAGTTCTTC.

At least ten counts were recorded for this clonotype. The chain carries TRBV10-1 and TRBJ2-6; D may be TRBD2 (6 bases). From germline, CDR1 is WNHNN and CDR2 SYGVQD (reference sequence). V was cut by 7 bases and J by 0 bases, with 13 bases left in between. The CDR3 is 16 residues long. In nucleotides, the CDR3 is TGCGCCAGCATGGAGGGGATGGACTCTGGGGCCAACGTCCTGACTTTC. It yields the protein CASMEGMDSGANVLTF.

On this clonotype itself: Sequence at one end of the junction differs from germline and may be a read error. The rearrangement uses TRBV6-5 and TRBJ2-7; 7 bases map to TRBD1. Looked up from germline, CDR1 is MNHEY and CDR2 is SVGAGI. This CDR3 region has 14 residues. The CDR3 loop reads CASITGAASYEQYF. The CDR3 nucleotides are TGCGCCAGCATAACAGGGGCGGCCTCCTACGAGCAGTACTTC.

Turning to this clonotype: At one of its ends the junction is not consistent with the germline gene, which may arise from a read error. V usage is TRBV4-1 and J usage is TRBJ1-5; 8 bases fit TRBD1. This CDR3 contains 17 residues. From germline, CDR1 is MGHRA and CDR2 YSYEKL. The CDR3 loop reads CASSQDVAQGVWQPQYF. In DNA, the CDR3 is TGCGCCAGCAGCCAAGATGTTGCACAGGGGGTGTGGCAGCCCCAATATTTT.

This clonotype was seen at least ten times. The J gene is TRBJ1-5, the V gene TRBV6-1, with D tentatively TRBD1 (6 bases). This CDR3 is 14 amino acids long. The V and J ends lost 4 bases and 6 bases respectively, with 13 bases between them. Germline V gene lookup returns CDR1 MNHNS and CDR2 SASEGT. This chain's CDR3 is CASSGQAGSQPQHF. DNA of the CDR3: TGTGCCAGCAGTGGACAGGCCGGGAGTCAGCCCCAGCATTTT.

To note about this clonotype: A read error may account for a junction end that differs from germline. V usage is TRBV28 and J usage is TRBJ2-1; no reliable D call. This CDR3 is built from 11 residues. Looked up from germline, CDR1 is MDHEN and CDR2 is SYDVKM. CDR3 residues: CATTSYNEQLF. CDR3 bases: TGTGCCACCACTTCCTACAATGAGCAGCTCTTC.

In its sample, this clonotype was seen a few times. The chain is built from TRBV7-6 and TRBJ2-2; 7 bases line up with TRBD1. Germline trimming cut 2 bases from V and 2 bases from J; bases unmatched to any gene: 5. Germline V gives CDR1 SGHVS, CDR2 FNYEAQ. This CDR3 contains 16 residues. The CDR3 DNA sequence: TGTGCCAGCAGCTTACAGGCAGGGGGAAACACCGGGGAGCTGTTTTTT. Protein: CASSLQAGGNTGELFF.

Points on this clonotype: A read error may account for a junction end that differs from germline. CDR3 DNA: TGTGCCAGAAGTAAAGGCAGCTATAGCTACACCTTC. This encodes CARSKGSYSYTF. This sequence joins TRBV6-1 and TRBJ1-2, with D uncertain. The CDR3 is 12 residues long. Germline V gene lookup returns CDR1 MNHNS and CDR2 SASEGT.

This clonotype has a handful of counts. A much larger clone differs from this one at a single base, so this may be a read error. The chain combines TRBV4-1 with TRBJ2-2, with 14 positions matching TRBD2. The ends lost 0 bases at V and 8 bases at J; junction bases unmatched: 5. The germline gives CDR1 MGHRA, CDR2 YSYEKL. The CDR3 is 17 residues long. As DNA, the CDR3 is TGCGCCAGCAGCCAAGAGGGACTAGCGGGAGCGAGAGGGGAGCTGTTTTTT. This encodes CASSQEGLAGARGELFF.

A remark on this clonotype: This may arise from a read error, as a much more abundant clone is one base away. CDR3 sequence reads: CASRTRCSYNSPLHF. Here the CDR3 DNA reads TGTGCCAGCAGGACCAGATGCTCCTATAATTCACCCCTCCACTTT. This chain joins TRBV28 and TRBJ1-6, with D unclear. Germline V gives CDR1 MDHEN, CDR2 SYDVKM. The CDR3 is 15 amino acids. Trimming took off 6 bases at V and 0 bases at J, with 9 bases between the two ends.

Comment on this clonotype: Given the absence of the conserved phenylalanine or tryptophan at the CDR3 end, a read error is likely. This rearrangement joins TRBV4-2 to TRBJ2-7; D is uncertain. The CDR3 runs 15 residues. Germline loops: CDR1 LGHNA, CDR2 YNFKEQ. The CDR3 here is CASSQDLGTSYEQYS. CDR3 bases: TGTGCTAGCAGCCAAGATCTTGGCACCTCCTACGAGCAGTACTCC.

Comment on this clonotype: Since no conserved phenylalanine or tryptophan closes the CDR3, a read error is the likely cause. The chain couples TRBV5-1 to TRBJ2-1, with 12 bases lining up with TRBD2. Germline CDR1 SGHRS, CDR2 YFSETQ. This CDR3 has 18 amino acids. Trimming cost V 0 bases and J 4 bases; bases outside gene matches: 8. The CDR3, as DNA: TGCGCCAGCAGCTTGGTATTGGGACTAGCGGGCGTTTACAATGAGCAGTTCATC. It codes for CASSLVLGLAGVYNEQFI.

This clonotype was observed once. An end of the junction does not agree with germline; a read error may underlie this. This sequence joins TRBV11-2 and TRBJ2-1; 8 bases match TRBD2. This CDR3 region has 19 residues. Germline CDR1 reads SGHAT; CDR2 reads FQNNGV. The CDR3 is CASSLRVTSVSRSYNEQSF. Here the CDR3 DNA reads TGTGCCAGCAGCTTGCGGGTGACTAGCGTGAGCAGGTCCTACAATGAGCAGTCCTTC.

This clonotype was detected only once. This CDR3 is missing its conserved last phenylalanine or tryptophan, likely due to a read error. V and J are TRBV4-1 and TRBJ1-1; 8 positions match TRBD1. This CDR3 comprises 13 residues. Germline lookup yields CDR1 MGHRA and CDR2 YSYEKL. CDR3 bases: TGCGCCAGTAGCCGCACAGGGGGCACTGAAGCTTTCTTA. Translating gives CASSRTGGTEAFL.

Concerning this clonotype itself: Mismatch with germline at one junction end may stem from a read error. V and J are TRBV7-8 and TRBJ2-5; TRBD2 matches at 14 bases. The CDR3 runs 17 residues. The germline V gene encodes CDR1 SGHVS and CDR2 FQNEAQ. CDR3 region: CVSSETSGRAPEETQYF. CDR3 coding DNA: TGTGTCAGCAGCGAGACTAGCGGGAGGGCCCCGGAAGAGACCCAGTACTTC.

The chain is built from TRBV10-2 and TRBJ1-1, with D perhaps TRBD1 (5 bases). Trimming stripped 8 bases from V and 3 bases from J, with 16 bases between. This CDR3 has 14 amino acids. The germline gives CDR1 WSHSY, CDR2 SAAADI. The CDR3 DNA follows: TGCGCCAGCCGGGAGGGGTCCCTTTACACTGAAGCTTTCTTT. Its translation: CASREGSLYTEAFF.

This clonotype was detected many times. The rearrangement uses TRBV5-1 and TRBJ2-5; tentative D call: TRBD1 (6 bases). V was clipped by 4 bases and J by 4 bases, with 14 bases between them. The CDR3 length is 14 residues. Per germline, CDR1 SGHRS and CDR2 YFSETQ. CDR3 DNA: TGCGCCAGCAGCATCAGGGGTCCTCCAGAGACCCAGTACTTC. This encodes CASSIRGPPETQYF.

This clonotype was observed a single time. A much larger clonotype is one base distant, so this may be a read error. The rearrangement links TRBV7-9 to TRBJ2-5, with a weak D call TRBD2 (6 bases). This CDR3 comprises 15 residues. Germline CDR1 SEHNR, CDR2 FQNEAQ (reference sequence). Trimming cost V 4 bases and J 4 bases, with 16 bases left between them. CDR3: CASSYVAEGRETQYF. The DNA of the CDR3 is TGTGCCAGCAGCTACGTAGCGGAAGGACGAGAGACCCAGTACTTC.

A note on this clonotype: This clone may be a read error of a much larger clone one base away. Here the CDR3 omits its conserved ending phenylalanine or tryptophan, so a read error is the likely source. The chain recombines TRBV12-3 or TRBV12-4 with TRBJ1-3; D is unclear. The CDR3 is 14 residues long. V was trimmed by 6 bases and J by 5 bases, leaving 14 bases between them. The CDR3 spells CASSRRDGRNTIYY. For the CDR3, the DNA is TGTGCCAGCAGCCGTCGTGATGGTAGAAACACCATATATTAT.

To note about this clonotype: One end of the junction does not line up with germline, which may come from a read error. CDR3 protein: CTSSATSGGQYNGQFF. Here the CDR3 DNA reads TGTACCAGCAGCGCGACTAGCGGAGGCCAATACAATGGGCAATTCTTC. V and J are TRBV11-3 and TRBJ2-1; 9 nucleotides align to TRBD2. This CDR3 comprises 16 residues. The germline V gene encodes CDR1 SGHNT and CDR2 YENEEA.

Comment on this clonotype: A read error may produce the germline difference seen at one junction end. The chain combines TRBV11-2 with TRBJ2-1; D unclear. Per the germline V gene, CDR1 is SGHAT and CDR2 is FQNNGV. The CDR3 has 14 residues. The CDR3: CTSSLERTNHEQFF. DNA for the CDR3: TGTACCAGCAGCTTAGAACGGACGAACCATGAGCAGTTCTTC.

Comments on this clonotype: An end of the junction differs from the germline gene, which may be a read error. The chain carries TRBV29-1 and TRBJ2-3, with 7 bases identical to TRBD1. There are 14 residues in the CDR3. Germline V lookup: CDR1 SQVTM, CDR2 ANQGSEA. Here the CDR3 DNA reads TGCAGCCATCTGGGGGACAGAGACACAGATATGCAGTATTTT. Amino acids: CSHLGDRDTDMQYF.

A word on this clonotype: One end of the junction fails to match germline, which may point to a read error. The gene calls are TRBV11-3 and TRBJ1-2; D unresolved. This CDR3 is built from 13 residues. Germline V gene data show CDR1 as SGHNT and CDR2 as YENEEA. CDR3 coding DNA: TGTGCCGGCAGTTTACGGCGGGCGAGAGGCTACACCTTC. As protein: CAGSLRRARGYTF.

The chain employs TRBV9 and TRBJ2-5; D may match TRBD1 or TRBD2 (5 bases each). The V end lost 4 bases, the J end lost 5 bases, and 18 bases lay between the germline ends. CDR1 is SGDLS, CDR2 YYNGEE, per germline. There are 15 residues in the CDR3. The CDR3 DNA sequence: TGTGCCAGCAGCAACAACCAGGGATGGGGGGAGACCCAGTACTTC. Residues: CASSNNQGWGETQYF.

Notes on this clonotype: Without the conserved terminal phenylalanine or tryptophan, this CDR3 likely stems from a read error. It is unclear where the CDR3 begins or ends on the DNA, so no DNA is shown, and the CDR3 is as TCRdb lists it. The rearrangement uses TRBV6-5 and TRBJ1-5; no DNA check was done on the table's D call, TRBD1. Inclusive of both ends, the CDR3 amounts to 18 amino acids. Germline CDR1 is MNHEY and CDR2 is SVGAGI. This chain's CDR3 is CASKKETGTGFGNQPQRL.

Points on this clonotype: This CDR3 is missing its conserved last phenylalanine or tryptophan, likely due to a read error. The chain couples TRBV11-3 to TRBJ2-1; tentative D call: TRBD2 (6 bases). Germline assignment: CDR1 SGHNT and CDR2 YENEEA. The CDR3 contains 13 residues. For the CDR3, the DNA is TGTGTCAGCAGTGCCGGGGGTTACAATGAGCAGTTCTCC. Its protein is CVSSAGGYNEQFS.

This clonotype has only a few counts. A much larger clone is a single base away; this may be a read error. The rearrangement links TRBV6-1 to TRBJ2-7; D may be TRBD2 (7 bases). The germline V gene has CDR1 MNHNS and CDR2 SASEGT. This CDR3 spans 15 amino acids. The V end was cut by 1 base, the J end by 2 bases, with 12 bases between. CDR3 sequence: CASSEDGGQPYEQYF. The DNA for the CDR3 is TGTGCCAGCAGTGAAGACGGGGGGCAGCCCTACGAGCAGTACTTC.

As for this clonotype: A junction end diverges from the germline sequence, so it may reflect a read error. The chain joins TRBV11-2 to TRBJ1-2; D perhaps matches TRBD1 (6 bases). The CDR3 is 16 amino acids. The germline V gene has CDR1 SGHAT and CDR2 FQNNGV. This chain's CDR3 is CASNLGTPEGFYGCTF. The CDR3 DNA reads TGTGCCAGCAATCTCGGGACACCGGAGGGGTTCTATGGCTGCACCTTC.